Listed here is a single TCR beta chain. Antigen specificity is unknown. The data derive from a study of cytomegalovirus exposure and HLA in healthy donors. Whole-study results and caveats: The study dropped some indistinguishable V segments, TRBV6-2 and TRBV6-3 among them. Later on, analysis showed that most CMV-associated TCR beta chains appeared to be HLA-restricted.

The PCR used 60 Vbeta and 13 Jbeta primers. Method: immunoSEQ multiplex PCR; TCRdb's copy keeps in-frame clones and lacks some. The table has roughly 140,000 clones, around 75% seen once. Trimming left V 4 bases short and J 0 bases short, with 12 bases between. The CDR3 runs to 15 residues. Germline CDR1 reads SGHVS; CDR2 reads FNYEAQ. The origin of this receptor is a female donor in good health and CMV-seronegative. Material: PBMCs. The chain couples TRBV7-6 to TRBJ2-5, with TRBD1 as a possible D gene (6 bases). The CDR3 nucleotides read TGTGCCAGCAGCTCGGCAGGGGATAACCAAGAGACCCAGTACTTC. It codes for CASSSAGDNQETQYF.